What follows are 30 T cell receptor beta chains derived from one specimen sequenced in a study of human T cells and chemical hapten exposure. Time point described: pre-sensitization, week 0. Treatment: therapeutic diphenylcyclopropenone sensitization with weekly scalp DPC. MiXCR, run by TCRdb on the RACE reads, gives a single entry per CDR3 protein. The repertoire includes approximately 400,000 distinct CDR3 sequences, roughly 4.6% of them detected once, and 2.5% to 3% sits in the top ten. This specimen was whole blood, taken in connection with sensitization to the hapten diphenylcyclopropenone (DPC). The receptors shown here come from a woman between 50 and 59 years old with alopecia areata. Some clones in this sample may be carry-over from other donors' samples.

The rearrangement uses TRBV7-9 and TRBJ2-3; 12 bases fit TRBD2. Trimming cost V 5 bases and J 2 bases; bases outside gene matches: 5. The CDR3 totals 16 residues. Germline assignment: CDR1 SEHNR and CDR2 FQNEAQ (reference sequence). The CDR3 bases are TGTGCCAGCAGCGCCCGACTAGCGGGAGCCACAGATACGCAGTATTTT. Amino acids: CASSARLAGATDTQYF.

V usage is TRBV7-9 and J usage is TRBJ2-3, with a possible D match to TRBD2 (6 bases). The V gene's germline CDR1 is SEHNR and CDR2 FQNEAQ (reference sequence). CDR3 size: 14 residues. The CDR3 loop reads CATQWRGGTDTQYF. The DNA of the CDR3 is TGTGCGACCCAGTGGAGGGGCGGCACAGATACGCAGTATTTT.

This clonotype has only a few counts. J is TRBJ2-3 and V is TRBV12-5; 8 bases agree with TRBD2. Germline trimming cut 0 bases from V and 5 bases from J; bases unmatched to any gene: 13. The CDR3 length is 18 residues. Per the germline V gene, CDR1 is LGHNT and CDR2 is FRNRAP. CDR3 residues: CASGLVWTSGSCIDTQYF. The CDR3 coding sequence is TGTGCTAGTGGTTTGGTATGGACCAGCGGGAGCTGCATAGATACGCAGTATTTT.

This chain joins TRBV24-1 and TRBJ1-1; TRBD1 is a possible D gene (5 bases). The CDR3 has 21 amino acids. CDR1 is KGHDR and CDR2 is SFDVKD in the germline V gene. V was trimmed by 0 bases and J by 3 bases, leaving 28 bases between them. The CDR3 sequence is CATSDLQGTFMPGRGDTEAFF. The CDR3, as DNA: TGTGCCACCAGTGATTTGCAAGGGACCTTTATGCCCGGCCGGGGGGACACTGAAGCTTTCTTT.

This clonotype occurred a few times. The V and J genes are TRBV18 and TRBJ1-2; 9 bases match TRBD1. The V gene's germline CDR1 is KGHSH and CDR2 LQKENI. This CDR3 has 13 amino acids. Trimming cost V 3 bases and J 8 bases; bases outside gene matches: 4. This CDR3 is CASSPGQGEGYTF. For the CDR3, the DNA is TGTGCCAGCTCACCGGGACAGGGAGAGGGCTACACCTTC.

This CDR3 is CASSLDYSSTDTQYF. The CDR3, as DNA: TGCGCCAGCAGCTTGGACTACTCTAGCACAGATACGCAGTATTTT. V gene TRBV5-1 combines with J gene TRBJ2-3; D ambiguous. Germline values: CDR1 SGHRS, CDR2 YFSETQ. CDR3 length equals 15 residues. The V end lost 0 bases, the J end lost 0 bases, and 8 bases lay between the germline ends.

This clonotype was seen many times. Because the CDR3's place on the DNA is in doubt, the DNA is left out and the CDR3 is given as listed by TCRdb. This chain uses TRBV12-3 or TRBV12-4 with TRBJ1-5; the table's D call of TRBD1 was not tested on the DNA. The CDR3 spans 14 residues, counting both ends. CDR3 sequence reads: CASSSSTGNQPQHF.

At least ten counts were recorded for this clonotype. The rearrangement uses TRBV4-1 and TRBJ1-1, with D unresolved. The CDR3 covers 14 residues. Trimming removed 0 bases from V and 5 bases from J, with 10 bases in between. Germline CDR1 is MGHRA and CDR2 is YSYEKL. The CDR3 loop reads CASSQDDWKTEAFF. CDR3 sequence (DNA): TGCGCCAGCAGCCAAGATGACTGGAAAACTGAAGCTTTCTTT.

This clonotype was detected ten times or more. The rearrangement joins TRBV4-1 to TRBJ2-1; TRBD2 matches 9 bases. V lost 4 bases and J lost 4; bases outside the gene matches: 20. Looked up from germline, CDR1 is MGHRA and CDR2 is YSYEKL. The CDR3 totals 20 residues. The CDR3 region has the DNA TGCGCCAGCAGCCCATTCTACGGTAACGGAGCTAGCGGGGTATACAATGAGCAGTTCTTC. Residues: CASSPFYGNGASGVYNEQFF.

For this clonotype: One base away lies a much larger clone, so this may be a sequencing read error. This chain joins TRBV7-9 and TRBJ2-3; 9 nucleotides match TRBD2. The V gene's germline CDR1 is SEHNR and CDR2 FQNEAQ (reference sequence). The CDR3 has 19 residues. CDR3 sequence: CDSSYSRTSVGISTDTQYF. As DNA, the CDR3 is TGTGACAGCAGCTATAGCCGGACTAGCGTTGGTATCAGCACAGATACGCAGTATTTT.

In this sample, this clonotype turned up many times. The gene calls are TRBV14 and TRBJ2-1; TRBD2 aligns across 7 bases. Germline V gene data show CDR1 as SGHDN and CDR2 as FVKESK. The CDR3 contains 18 residues. The V gene end was trimmed by 1 base and the J gene end by 9 bases; junction bases not matched to a gene: 18. CDR3 amino acids: CASSQGVNNSLGEGEQFF. The DNA for the CDR3 is TGTGCCAGCAGCCAAGGAGTTAATAACTCTCTGGGGGAGGGTGAGCAGTTCTTC.

This clonotype was detected a few times. The chain joins TRBV27 to TRBJ2-7; TRBD2 matches 15 bases. CDR3 length equals 19 residues. V shed 2 bases and J 3 bases; nucleotides not matched to a gene: 11. Germline V gene lookup returns CDR1 MNHEY and CDR2 SMNVEV (reference sequence). As DNA, the CDR3 is TGTGCCAGCAGTTTAAGGCAGGGACTAGCGGGAGGTGCGAACTACGAGCAGTACTTC. Its protein is CASSLRQGLAGGANYEQYF.

In its sample, this clonotype was seen a few times. This sequence joins TRBV5-1 and TRBJ2-7, with D maybe TRBD1 (6 bases). CDR3 length: 13 amino acids. Trimming left V 3 bases short and J 6 bases short, with 13 bases between. The germline gives CDR1 SGHRS, CDR2 YFSETQ. The CDR3 protein is CASSWDTGLEQYF. The DNA of the CDR3 is TGCGCCAGCAGCTGGGACACGGGCCTCGAGCAGTACTTC.

This clonotype was detected ten times or more. The chain combines TRBV6-4 with TRBJ2-3; 8 nucleotides align to TRBD2. This CDR3 has 16 residues. Germline V gene sequence: CDR1 MRHNA, CDR2 SNTAGT. Unmatched junction bases numbered 7, after V lost 5 bases and J lost 0 bases. CDR3 amino acids: CASSSHSGTSTDTQYF. The CDR3 DNA reads TGTGCCAGCAGTAGTCATAGCGGGACTAGCACAGATACGCAGTATTTT.

The V gene is TRBV9, the J gene TRBJ2-3, with D perhaps assigned TRBD1 or TRBD2 (5 bases each). The V end was cut by 10 bases, the J end by 2 bases, with 17 bases between. The V gene's germline CDR1 is SGDLS and CDR2 YYNGEE. The CDR3 has 14 residues. The CDR3 spells CASASDGATDTQYF. CDR3 in DNA: TGTGCCTCGGCATCGGACGGGGCCACAGATACGCAGTATTTT.

The table lists this clonotype with a few counts. The rearrangement joins TRBV11-2 to TRBJ2-5; 8 positions agree with TRBD1. This CDR3 is built from 16 residues. J gave up 5 bases and V 1 base, and 9 bases lay outside the gene matches. Per germline, CDR1 SGHAT and CDR2 FQNNGV. The CDR3 loop reads CASSLGGQGAWETQYF. In DNA form, the CDR3 reads TGTGCCAGCAGCTTAGGGGGCCAGGGGGCTTGGGAGACCCAGTACTTC.

The chain has TRBV12-3 or TRBV12-4 and TRBJ2-5; TRBD2 agrees at 8 bases. V dropped 7 bases and J dropped 1; count of bases not matched to a gene: 5. CDR3 length equals 14 residues. The CDR3 sequence is CASTISGTQETQYF. In DNA form, the CDR3 reads TGTGCCAGCACGATTAGCGGGACCCAAGAGACCCAGTACTTC.

This clonotype appeared many times. V usage is TRBV4-1 and J usage is TRBJ2-7, with a possible D match to TRBD2 (5 bases). The V gene lost 0 bases and the J gene lost 4 bases, with 16 bases spanning the gap. This CDR3 has 16 residues. Germline V gene sequence: CDR1 MGHRA, CDR2 YSYEKL. As DNA, the CDR3 is TGCGCCAGCAGCCAAGATAGTGGGTTCTCGGGGTACGAGCAGTACTTC. Amino acids: CASSQDSGFSGYEQYF.

This clonotype was seen repeatedly, ten times or more. V is TRBV20-1 and J is TRBJ2-3, with a possible D match to TRBD2 (6 bases). The germline gives CDR1 DFQATT, CDR2 SNEGSKA (reference sequence). CDR3 length equals 16 residues. V was shortened by 3 bases and J by 2 bases, with 18 bases between the two germline ends. This CDR3 reads CSASPVTSSITDTQYF. The CDR3 DNA reads TGCAGTGCTAGTCCCGTTACTAGCTCCATCACAGATACGCAGTATTTT.

There are many counts of this clonotype. The DNA for the CDR3 is TGTGCCAGCAGTTTAGTAGAGTTCCAAGAGACCCAGTACTTC. Its protein is CASSLVEFQETQYF. The chain uses TRBV28 and TRBJ2-5; no clear D gene. CDR1 is MDHEN, CDR2 SYDVKM, per germline. V lost 2 bases, J lost 1 base, and 8 bases lay in between. The length of the CDR3 is 14 residues.

Ten or more counts support this clonotype. The chain joins TRBV28 to TRBJ1-3; D remains unclear. Germline lookup yields CDR1 MDHEN and CDR2 SYDVKM. This CDR3 region has 12 residues. Here the CDR3 reads CFGRSSGNTIYF. The CDR3 bases are TGTTTCGGGCGAAGCTCTGGAAACACCATATATTTT. Complete variable domain (other parts from reference TRBV28 and TRBJ1-3): DVKVTQSSRYLVKRTGEKVFLECVQDMDHENMFWYRQDPGLGLRLIYFSYDVKMKEKGDIPEGYSVSREKKERFSLILESASTNQTSMYLCFGRSSGNTIYFGEGSWLTVV.

This clonotype has a count of ten or more. The chain links TRBV7-2 to TRBJ1-5; D is unclear. With 5 bases removed from V and 6 bases from J, the gap between germline ends came to 11 bases. The CDR3 sequence is 13 residues long. Germline V CDR1 and CDR2: SGHTA, FQGNSA. The CDR3 nucleotides are TGTGCCAGCAGCCGTTCTAGGACTCAGCCCCAGCATTTT. Protein product: CASSRSRTQPQHF.

This clonotype was observed a handful of times. This rearrangement joins TRBV7-9 to TRBJ1-1, with D possibly matching TRBD1 (6 bases). Germline assignment: CDR1 SEHNR and CDR2 FQNEAQ (reference sequence). The CDR3 sequence is 14 residues long. Trimming removed 5 bases at V and 0 bases at J, with 10 bases between. CDR3 loop: CASSHRELNTEAFF. DNA of the CDR3: TGTGCCAGCAGCCACAGGGAATTGAACACTGAAGCTTTCTTT. Full variable domain (outside the CDR3, taken from reference TRBV7-9 and TRBJ1-1): DTGVSQNPRHKITKRGQNVTFRCDPISEHNRLYWYRQTLGQGPEFLTYFQNEAQLEKSRLLSDRFSAERPKGSFSTLEIQRTEQGDSAMYLCASSHRELNTEAFFGQGTRLTVV.

Ten or more counts support this clonotype. This chain links TRBV3-1 with TRBJ2-3; unclear D gene. The CDR3 extends over 13 amino acids. With 4 bases removed from V and 7 bases from J, the gap between germline ends came to 12 bases. Germline V gene data show CDR1 as LGHDT and CDR2 as YNNKEL (reference sequence). In nucleotides, the CDR3 is TGTGCCAGCAGCCCAACGACAATGAATACGCAGTATTTT. Amino acid sequence: CASSPTTMNTQYF.

The chain has TRBV12-3 or TRBV12-4 and TRBJ2-3, with D tentatively TRBD1 (5 bases). The V end was cut by 6 bases, the J end by 6 bases, with 16 bases between. The CDR3 extends over 14 amino acids. CDR3 sequence: CASSLRPGLDTQYF. The CDR3 region has the DNA TGTGCCAGCAGCCTTAGGCCAGGGCTTGATACGCAGTATTTT.

This clonotype has a count of ten or more. The V and J genes are TRBV7-2 and TRBJ1-3; D unclear. The CDR3 has 14 amino acids. Trimming pared 2 bases from V and 4 bases from J, leaving 9 bases between. Per the germline V gene, CDR1 is SGHTA and CDR2 is FQGNSA. The CDR3 sequence is CASSLPGRGNTIYF. The CDR3 bases are TGTGCCAGCAGCTTACCAGGCCGGGGAAACACCATATATTTT.

This clonotype was recorded many times. This chain joins TRBV12-3 or TRBV12-4 and TRBJ2-1, with D possibly being TRBD1 or TRBD2 (5 bases each). CDR3 size: 13 residues. Trimming stripped 7 bases from V and 7 bases from J, with 14 bases between. CDR3 nucleotides: TGTGCCAGCAACATTGGGGACGAAAATGAGCAGTTCTTC. As protein: CASNIGDENEQFF.

This clonotype was recorded a few times. The chain joins TRBV6-5 to TRBJ2-2; a weak D match, TRBD1 (5 bases). Trimming shortened V by 0 bases and J by 6 bases, and 17 bases separated the two germline ends. Germline CDR1 is MNHEY and CDR2 is SVGAGI. The CDR3 is made up of 17 amino acids. The DNA of the CDR3 is TGTGCCAGCAGTTACTCGTCGGGCAGGGTGCGGCCCGGGGAGCTGTTTTTT. Translated, it gives CASSYSSGRVRPGELFF.

The CDR3 sequence: CASSFPGADTQYF. The DNA for the CDR3 is TGTGCCAGCAGCTTCCCCGGCGCAGATACGCAGTATTTT. The V and J genes are TRBV5-4 and TRBJ2-3; no clear D. The germline gives CDR1 SGHNT, CDR2 YYREEE (reference sequence). The V end was cut by 2 bases, the J end by 4 bases, with 8 bases between. This CDR3 comprises 13 residues.

In its sample, this clonotype was seen many times. The chain joins TRBV7-2 to TRBJ1-6; D uncertain. The V gene's germline CDR1 is SGHTA and CDR2 FQGNSA. The CDR3 length is 14 residues. V was cut by 1 base and J by 10 bases, with 11 bases left in between. The CDR3 coding sequence is TGTGCCAGCAGCTTAGACCCCGCGAAATCACCCCTCCACTTT. It yields the protein CASSLDPAKSPLHF.